Listed below are T cell receptor beta chains from one sample, sequenced in a study of memory CD8 T cells in hepatitis C reinfection. Measured with immunoSEQ multiplex PCR; TCRdb has only the in-frame clones, and not every one. The table lists around 4,500 clones, 87% of them singletons, with about 28% in the top ten. Sequencing input: naive CD8+ T cells sorted from blood. Receptor source: a man in his fifties or sixties with hepatitis C virus infection. The CDR3 runs from the conserved cysteine through the conserved F or W. A D gene is named only where the DNA matches it firmly. Clone sizes are given selectively: once, few, many, or a class where the clone is expanded.

V	D	size	J	CDR3	DNA
TRBV11-2	TRBD1	NA	TRBJ2-7	CASSWLGTGEGEQYF	TGTGCCAGCAGCTGGTTAGGGACAGGGGAGGGCGAGCAGTACTTC
TRBV11-2	NA	NA	TRBJ2-1	CASSMDTFNEQFF	TGTGCCAGCAGCATGGACACATTCAATGAGCAGTTCTTC
TRBV18	NA	NA	TRBJ2-5	CASSPRSAGMVETQYF	TGTGCCAGCTCACCACGCTCGGCAGGGATGGTGGAGACCCAGTACTTC
TRBV27	TRBD2	NA	TRBJ2-2	CASSFTSGHTGELFF	TGTGCCAGCAGTTTTACTAGCGGCCACACCGGGGAGCTGTTTTTT
TRBV7-3	TRBD1	NA	TRBJ2-7	CASSSTGEPSLEQYF	TGTGCCAGCAGCTCGACAGGGGAACCCTCTCTTGAGCAGTACTTC
TRBV11-2	TRBD1	once	TRBJ1-1	CASSSAVTGNHTEAFF	TGTGCCAGCAGCTCCGCCGTGACAGGGAACCACACTGAAGCTTTCTTT
TRBV30	TRBD2	NA	TRBJ2-1	CAWSVLGASGEQFF	TGTGCCTGGAGTGTACTTGGGGCTAGCGGGGAGCAGTTCTTC
TRBV4-1	NA	NA	TRBJ2-2	CVSTTGIPGGELFF	TGCGTCAGCACCACGGGGATCCCGGGCGGGGAGCTGTTTTTT
TRBV23-1	TRBD2	NA	TRBJ2-7	CAMTGRPHRGEQYF	TGCGCCATGACCGGGAGGCCCCACCGGGGCGAGCAGTACTTC
TRBV7-9	NA	NA	TRBJ2-7	CASSLGASSYEQYF	TGTGCCAGCAGCTTAGGGGCATCCTCCTACGAGCAGTACTTC
TRBV21-1	NA	NA	TRBJ2-7	CASSKTSGRSTYEQYF	TGTGCCAGCAGCAAAACTAGCGGGAGGTCCACCTACGAGCAGTACTTC
TRBV13	NA	NA	TRBJ2-7	CASSFNSGTGDEQYF	TGTGCCAGCAGCTTTAATAGCGGTACCGGAGACGAGCAGTACTTC
TRBV5-1	TRBD2	NA	TRBJ2-7	CASSDLAGYEQYF	TGCGCCAGCAGCGATCTAGCGGGATACGAGCAGTACTTC
TRBV30	NA	NA	TRBJ2-5	CAWSVFGETQYF	TGTGCCTGGAGTGTGTTCGGAGAGACCCAGTACTTC
TRBV7-9	NA	once	TRBJ2-1	CASSLTTSVGNEQFF	TGTGCCAGCAGCTTAACGACTAGTGTGGGCAATGAGCAGTTCTTC
TRBV7-6	TRBD1	once	TRBJ2-7	CASSLGQGASGEQYF	TGTGCCAGCAGCTTAGGTCAGGGGGCATCGGGGGAGCAGTACTTC
TRBV6-5	NA	NA	TRBJ2-1	CASSYNTAGDEQFF	TGTGCCAGCAGTTACAATACGGCGGGCGATGAGCAGTTCTTC
TRBV7-2	TRBD1	NA	TRBJ2-5	CASSSPGGLEWETQYF	TGTGCCAGCAGCTCCCCAGGGGGCTTAGAGTGGGAGACCCAGTACTTC
TRBV6-1	NA	once	TRBJ1-1	CASSVDMNTEAFF	TGTGCCAGCAGCGTAGACATGAACACTGAAGCTTTCTTT
TRBV27	NA	NA	TRBJ1-1	CASSSTGYTEAFF	TGTGCCAGCAGTTCTACAGGGTACACTGAAGCTTTCTTT
TRBV11-3	TRBD1	once	TRBJ2-7	CASSWDRGLSYEQYF	TGTGCCAGCAGCTGGGACAGGGGGCTCTCCTACGAGCAGTACTTC
TRBV29-1	NA	NA	TRBJ2-3	CSVEQDSPAADTQYF	TGCAGCGTTGAACAAGACAGTCCGGCAGCAGATACGCAGTATTTT
TRBV28	TRBD1	NA	TRBJ2-7	CASSLGTGLYEQYF	TGTGCCAGCAGTTTAGGGACAGGGCTCTACGAGCAGTACTTC
TRBV27	NA	NA	TRBJ2-2	CASQASGELFF	TGTGCCAGCCAAGCTAGCGGGGAGCTGTTTTTT
TRBV2	TRBD1	NA	TRBJ2-7	CASTAGRQGAYEQYF	TGTGCCAGCACCGCGGGGAGACAGGGGGCCTACGAGCAGTACTTC
TRBV2	TRBD1	NA	TRBJ1-1	CAEGADRNTEAFF	TGTGCCGAGGGGGCGGACAGAAACACTGAAGCTTTCTTT
TRBV7-6	TRBD2	NA	TRBJ2-1	CASSLLLAGGYNEQFF	TGTGCCAGCAGCTTACTCCTAGCGGGAGGCTACAATGAGCAGTTCTTC
TRBV6-5	NA	NA	TRBJ1-1	CASSYFAGLMNTEAFF	TGTGCCAGCAGTTACTTTGCGGGGCTTATGAACACTGAAGCTTTCTTT
TRBV15	NA	NA	TRBJ1-2	CATSRDRTENYGYTF	TGTGCCACCAGCAGAGATAGGACAGAGAACTATGGCTACACCTTC
TRBV28	NA	NA	TRBJ2-1	CASSSLAGMEIDEQFF	TGTGCCAGCAGTTCCCTGGCGGGGATGGAGATAGATGAGCAGTTCTTC
TRBV7-3	TRBD2	NA	TRBJ2-3	CASGAGAADTQYF	TGTGCCAGCGGAGCGGGAGCCGCAGATACGCAGTATTTT
TRBV27	TRBD2	NA	TRBJ2-1	CASSSGLDPGGNEQFF	TGTGCCAGCAGTTCGGGACTAGATCCTGGGGGCAATGAGCAGTTCTTC
TRBV4-1	TRBD1	NA	TRBJ1-1	CASSSRQGVSGAFF	TGCGCCAGCAGCTCCCGACAGGGCGTCTCGGGAGCTTTCTTT
TRBV19	TRBD2	NA	TRBJ2-2	CATLAGLTGELFF	TGTGCCACCTTAGCGGGACTAACCGGGGAGCTGTTTTTT
TRBV5-6	NA	NA	TRBJ2-7	CASTWGVSYEQYF	TGTGCCAGCACCTGGGGGGTCTCCTACGAGCAGTACTTC
TRBV6-5	NA	NA	TRBJ1-1	CASRTMNTEAFF	TGTGCCAGCAGGACAATGAACACTGAAGCTTTCTTT
TRBV9	TRBD1	once	TRBJ1-2	CASSVGQGDYGYTF	TGTGCCAGCAGCGTAGGACAGGGTGACTATGGCTACACCTTC
TRBV7-9	NA	NA	TRBJ1-2	CASSSLAAGLANYGYTF	TGTGCCAGCAGCTCCCTGGCCGCAGGGTTGGCTAACTATGGCTACACCTTC
TRBV4-2	TRBD2	NA	TRBJ2-2	CASSQGTSDQVLGGELFF	TGTGCCAGCAGCCAAGGGACTAGCGACCAGGTTTTAGGCGGGGAGCTGTTTTTT
TRBV15	TRBD2	NA	TRBJ2-1	CATTSGRSYNEQFF	TGTGCCACGACTAGCGGGAGGTCCTACAATGAGCAGTTCTTC
TRBV10-2	NA	NA	TRBJ2-3	CASRSEKAGGTDTQYF	TGCGCCAGCAGGTCCGAAAAAGCGGGTGGCACAGATACGCAGTATTTT
TRBV10-3	NA	NA	TRBJ1-1	CAIMGQLNTEAFF	TGTGCCATCATGGGACAATTGAACACTGAAGCTTTCTTT
TRBV4-3	NA	few	TRBJ1-1	CASSQATGFYAFF	TGCGCCAGCAGCCAAGCCACCGGTTTTTATGCTTTCTTT
TRBV15	TRBD1	NA	TRBJ2-7	CATSSGQGYEQYF	TGTGCCACCAGCAGCGGACAGGGCTACGAGCAGTACTTC
TRBV4-2	TRBD2	few	TRBJ2-7	CASSQDRLAGGTYEQYF	TGTGCCAGCAGCCAAGATAGGCTAGCGGGAGGTACCTACGAGCAGTACTTC
TRBV27	NA	NA	TRBJ2-1	CASSLSDSSYNEQFF	TGTGCCAGCAGTTTAAGCGACAGCTCCTACAATGAGCAGTTCTTC
TRBV2	TRBD1	NA	TRBJ1-2	CASRDRGYYGYTF	TGTGCCAGCAGGGACAGGGGTTACTATGGCTACACCTTC
TRBV29-1	TRBD1	NA	TRBJ1-2	CSVEAPGTGDLYGYTF	TGCAGCGTTGAAGCGCCCGGGACAGGGGATCTCTATGGCTACACCTTC
TRBV5-6	NA	NA	TRBJ2-7	CASSLEHGEQYF	TGTGCCAGCAGCTTGGAGCATGGCGAGCAGTACTTC
TRBV6-5	TRBD1	NA	TRBJ2-3	CASGKTGSDTQYF	TGTGCCAGCGGAAAGACAGGGTCAGATACGCAGTATTTT
TRBV7-6	TRBD2	NA	TRBJ2-3	CASSRTSGYPDTQYF	TGTGCCAGCAGCCGGACTAGCGGGTACCCTGATACGCAGTATTTT
TRBV27	NA	NA	TRBJ2-3	CASSFMAGYTDTQYF	TGTGCCAGCAGTTTCATGGCGGGCTACACAGATACGCAGTATTTT
TRBV4-1	NA	NA	TRBJ2-1	CASSPTTRYNEQFF	TGCGCCAGCAGCCCGACTACCAGGTACAATGAGCAGTTCTTC
TRBV9	NA	NA	TRBJ2-4	CASSVAGSSKNIQYF	TGTGCCAGCAGCGTAGCTGGGAGTTCCAAAAACATTCAGTACTTC
TRBV7-9	NA	NA	TRBJ2-3	CASSMLVGRNTDTQYF	TGTGCCAGCAGCATGCTGGTGGGCCGGAACACAGATACGCAGTATTTT